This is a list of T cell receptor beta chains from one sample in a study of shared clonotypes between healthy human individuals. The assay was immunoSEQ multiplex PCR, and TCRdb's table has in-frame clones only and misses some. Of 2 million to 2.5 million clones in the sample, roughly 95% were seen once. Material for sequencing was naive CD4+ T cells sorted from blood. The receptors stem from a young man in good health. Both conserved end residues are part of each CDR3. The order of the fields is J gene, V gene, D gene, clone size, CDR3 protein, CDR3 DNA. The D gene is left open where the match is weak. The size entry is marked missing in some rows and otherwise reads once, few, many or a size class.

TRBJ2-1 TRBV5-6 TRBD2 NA CASMVSGGANEQFF TGTGCCAGCATGGTTAGCGGGGGGGCCAATGAGCAGTTCTTC
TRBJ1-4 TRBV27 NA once CASSLLGITNEKLFF TGTGCCAGCAGTTTACTGGGCATAACTAATGAAAAACTGTTTTTT
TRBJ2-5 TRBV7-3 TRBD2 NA CASSLIAGVKETQYF TGTGCCAGCAGCTTAATAGCGGGGGTGAAAGAGACCCAGTACTTC
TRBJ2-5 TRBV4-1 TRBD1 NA CASSRQGKEETQYF TGCGCCAGCAGCCGACAGGGGAAGGAAGAGACCCAGTACTTC
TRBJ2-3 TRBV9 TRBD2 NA CASSALAGVPDTQYF TGTGCCAGCAGCGCTCTAGCGGGAGTACCAGATACGCAGTATTTT
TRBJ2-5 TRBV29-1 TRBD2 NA CSVEVGLAGGPGETQYF TGCAGCGTCGAAGTAGGACTAGCGGGAGGGCCGGGGGAGACCCAGTACTTC
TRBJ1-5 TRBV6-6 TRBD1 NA CASTDGQGLGNQPQHF TGTGCCAGCACCGATGGACAGGGGCTTGGCAATCAGCCCCAGCATTTT
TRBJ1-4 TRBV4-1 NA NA CASSQANRENEKLFF TGCGCCAGCAGCCAAGCGAACCGGGAAAATGAAAAACTGTTTTTT
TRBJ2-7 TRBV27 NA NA CASSQRHDAYEQYF TGTGCCAGCAGTCAACGCCACGACGCCTACGAGCAGTACTTC
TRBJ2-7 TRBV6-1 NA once CASSEAPGSYEQYF TGTGCCAGCAGTGAAGCTCCGGGCTCCTACGAGCAGTACTTC
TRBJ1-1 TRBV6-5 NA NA CASSYPGSTEAFF TGTGCCAGCAGTTACCCAGGTAGCACTGAAGCTTTCTTT
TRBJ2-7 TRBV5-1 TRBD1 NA CASSGTATYEQYF TGCGCCAGCAGCGGGACAGCAACCTACGAGCAGTACTTC
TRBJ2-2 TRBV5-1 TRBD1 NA CASSAQLTGTGELFF TGCGCCAGCAGCGCCCAATTGACAGGGACCGGGGAGCTGTTTTTT
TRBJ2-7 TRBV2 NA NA CASKDGAIHEQYF TGTGCCAGCAAGGACGGGGCCATCCACGAGCAGTACTTC
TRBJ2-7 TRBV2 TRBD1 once CASSGQGRPYEQYF TGTGCCAGCAGTGGACAGGGGCGCCCCTACGAGCAGTACTTC
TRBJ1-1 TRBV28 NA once CASSFGGLRTEAFF TGTGCCAGCAGTTTTGGGGGCCTAAGGACTGAAGCTTTCTTT
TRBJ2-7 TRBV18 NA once CASSPYQGSYEQYF TGTGCCAGCTCACCGTACCAGGGCTCCTACGAGCAGTACTTC
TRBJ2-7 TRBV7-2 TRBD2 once CASSLNSGLGTYEQYF TGTGCCAGCAGCTTAAATTCGGGACTAGGAACCTACGAGCAGTACTTC
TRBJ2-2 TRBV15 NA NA CATSGRGLSGGELFF TGTGCCACCAGCGGGCGGGGACTCTCTGGCGGGGAGCTGTTTTTT
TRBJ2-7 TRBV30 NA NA CAWSVKGGEQYF TGTGCCTGGAGTGTCAAGGGTGGGGAGCAGTACTTC
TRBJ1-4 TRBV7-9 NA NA CASSTLQGAEKLFF TGTGCCAGCAGCACGTTACAGGGCGCCGAAAAACTGTTTTTT
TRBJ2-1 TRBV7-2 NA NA CASSLDGTYNEQFF TGTGCCAGCAGCTTAGATGGGACCTACAATGAGCAGTTCTTC
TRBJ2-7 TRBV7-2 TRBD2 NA CASSPGLPYEQYF TGTGCCAGCAGCCCGGGACTACCTTACGAGCAGTACTTC
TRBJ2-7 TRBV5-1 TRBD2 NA CASSLGGTGLAGSYEQYF TGCGCCAGCAGCTTAGGGGGCACGGGACTAGCGGGATCCTACGAGCAGTACTTC
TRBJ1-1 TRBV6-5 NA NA CASNSEPEAFF TGTGCCAGCAACAGTGAACCTGAAGCTTTCTTT
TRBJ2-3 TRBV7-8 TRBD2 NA CASSSLGAGVADTQYF TGTGCCAGCAGCTCCCTAGGGGCGGGGGTCGCAGATACGCAGTATTTT
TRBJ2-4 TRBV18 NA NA CASSPPNGFAKNIQYF TGTGCCAGCTCACCACCGAACGGTTTCGCCAAAAACATTCAGTACTTC
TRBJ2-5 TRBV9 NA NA CASSVEFGGETQYF TGTGCCAGCAGCGTAGAATTTGGGGGTGAGACCCAGTACTTC
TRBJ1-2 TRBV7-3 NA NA CASSFRNGPSDGYTF TGTGCCAGCAGCTTTAGGAACGGACCCTCGGATGGCTACACCTTC
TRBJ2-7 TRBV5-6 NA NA CASSPLDRDGREQYF TGTGCCAGCAGCCCCCTGGACAGGGACGGGAGGGAGCAGTACTTC
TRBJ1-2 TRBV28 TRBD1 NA CASSLSSGQAAYYGYTF TGTGCCAGCAGTTTATCCAGCGGACAGGCGGCCTACTATGGCTACACCTTC
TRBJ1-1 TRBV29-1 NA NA CTTGQNTEAFF TGCACCACGGGACAGAACACTGAAGCTTTCTTT
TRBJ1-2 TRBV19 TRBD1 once CASSTGQGGYGYTF TGTGCCAGTAGTACCGGACAGGGCGGCTATGGCTACACCTTC
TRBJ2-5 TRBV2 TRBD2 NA CASRDGTSGRARETQYF TGTGCCAGCAGGGACGGGACTAGCGGGAGGGCCCGAGAGACCCAGTACTTC
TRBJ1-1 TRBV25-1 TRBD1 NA CASSPATGVGTEAFF TGTGCCAGCAGTCCCGCGACAGGGGTGGGCACTGAAGCTTTCTTT
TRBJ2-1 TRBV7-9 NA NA CASSFWGPNEQFF TGTGCCAGCAGCTTTTGGGGGCCAAATGAGCAGTTCTTC
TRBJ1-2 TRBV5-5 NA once CASSLASSGYSGYTF TGTGCCAGCAGCTTGGCCTCCTCAGGGTATTCTGGCTACACCTTC
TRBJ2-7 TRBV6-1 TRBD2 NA CASSRGGGMYEQYF TGTGCCAGCAGCCGGGGGGGCGGTATGTACGAGCAGTACTTC
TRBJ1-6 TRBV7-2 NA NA CASSLAGNSPLHF TGTGCCAGCAGCTTGGCAGGGAATTCACCCCTCCACTTT
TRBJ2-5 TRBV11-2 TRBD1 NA CASSLSDRAWETQYF TGTGCCAGCAGCCTCTCGGACAGGGCCTGGGAGACCCAGTACTTC
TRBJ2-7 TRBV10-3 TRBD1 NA CAISEGTGVYEQYF TGTGCCATCAGTGAGGGGACAGGGGTCTACGAGCAGTACTTC
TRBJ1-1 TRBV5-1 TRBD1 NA CASSLIDRGSEAFF TGCGCCAGCAGCTTGATCGACAGGGGTTCTGAAGCTTTCTTT
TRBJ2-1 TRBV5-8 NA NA CASSASGTPYNEQFF TGTGCCAGCAGCGCATCCGGGACCCCCTACAATGAGCAGTTCTTC
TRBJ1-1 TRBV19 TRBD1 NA CASSSPTGGGYTEAFF TGTGCCAGTAGCTCCCCGACAGGGGGAGGCTACACTGAAGCTTTCTTT
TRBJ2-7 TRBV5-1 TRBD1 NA CASSREGQGYEQYF TGCGCCAGCAGCAGAGAAGGACAGGGCTACGAGCAGTACTTC
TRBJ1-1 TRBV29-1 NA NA CSVEEGIEAFF TGCAGCGTTGAAGAGGGGATTGAAGCTTTCTTT